This is a list of T cell receptor beta chains from one sample in a study of blood T cell repertoires in COVID-19. Produced via immunoSEQ multiplex PCR; TCRdb's table is partial and in-frame only. In the table there are a few hundred thousand clones, about 92% of which are singletons. Sequencing was done on a sample of peripheral blood. These receptors all come from a woman in her fifties or sixties with COVID-19, enrolled during active disease. The CDR3 runs from the conserved cysteine through the conserved F or W. The order of the fields is CDR3 DNA, CDR3 protein, J gene, D gene, V gene, clone size. A D gene is named only where the DNA matches it firmly. Clone size is not always given. Where it is, it says once, few, many or a class for expanded clones.

CDR3nt: TGTGCCAGCAGATCGACAGGGTATAGCAATCAGCCCCAGCATTTT
CDR3aa: CASRSTGYSNQPQHF
j_gene: TRBJ1-5
d_gene: TRBD1
v_gene: TRBV28
abundance: NA

CDR3nt: TGCAGCGTTGAAGATTCGGGGGGGCCAAGGGAGACCCAGTACTTC
CDR3aa: CSVEDSGGPRETQYF
j_gene: TRBJ2-5
d_gene: TRBD2
v_gene: TRBV29-1
abundance: NA

CDR3nt: TGTGCCAGCAGTGAACCGGGACAGGGGTACTATGGCTACACCTTC
CDR3aa: CASSEPGQGYYGYTF
j_gene: TRBJ1-2
d_gene: TRBD1
v_gene: TRBV6-1
abundance: few

CDR3nt: TGTGCCAGCAGCTTGGAGGCAGGGTTACGTCAGCCCCAGCATTTT
CDR3aa: CASSLEAGLRQPQHF
j_gene: TRBJ1-5
d_gene: NA
v_gene: TRBV5-5
abundance: NA

CDR3nt: TGTGCCAGCAGTTTGGACAGGGTCACCGGCGCGGCCTATGGCTACACCTTC
CDR3aa: CASSLDRVTGAAYGYTF
j_gene: TRBJ1-2
d_gene: TRBD1
v_gene: TRBV27
abundance: NA

CDR3nt: TGTGCCAGCAACAGACAGGGGACTATCACTGAAGCTTTCTTT
CDR3aa: CASNRQGTITEAFF
j_gene: TRBJ1-1
d_gene: TRBD1
v_gene: TRBV2
abundance: NA

CDR3nt: TGTGCCAGCAGGTTCAGGGGGCTGAACACAGATACGCAGTATTTT
CDR3aa: CASRFRGLNTDTQYF
j_gene: TRBJ2-3
d_gene: TRBD1
v_gene: TRBV7-8
abundance: NA

CDR3nt: TGTGCCAGCAGCGTCTCAGGGGGCCCATTCACAGATACGCAGTATTTT
CDR3aa: CASSVSGGPFTDTQYF
j_gene: TRBJ2-3
d_gene: TRBD1
v_gene: TRBV3-1/TRBV3-2
abundance: NA

CDR3nt: TGTGCCAGCAGCTTAAGCAGGGCAGCCTCCTACAATGAGCAGTTCTTC
CDR3aa: CASSLSRAASYNEQFF
j_gene: TRBJ2-1
d_gene: NA
v_gene: TRBV7-3
abundance: NA

CDR3nt: TGTGCCTGGAGTGCGGGACAGGGCCACGAGCAGTACTTC
CDR3aa: CAWSAGQGHEQYF
j_gene: TRBJ2-7
d_gene: TRBD1
v_gene: TRBV30
abundance: NA

CDR3nt: TGCAGCGTCGCAGGGCGAATGAACACTGAAGCTTTCTTT
CDR3aa: CSVAGRMNTEAFF
j_gene: TRBJ1-1
d_gene: NA
v_gene: TRBV29-1
abundance: once

CDR3nt: TGTGCCAGCAGTCTTTTACCGGGACAGGGTCTCTCACCCCTCCACTTT
CDR3aa: CASSLLPGQGLSPLHF
j_gene: TRBJ1-6
d_gene: TRBD1
v_gene: TRBV27
abundance: NA

CDR3nt: TGTGCCAGCAGCAGAGACAGGGTTCCCGCTTATGGCTACACCTTC
CDR3aa: CASSRDRVPAYGYTF
j_gene: TRBJ1-2
d_gene: TRBD1
v_gene: TRBV7-8
abundance: NA

CDR3nt: TGTGCCAGCAGTACTAACCAGGGTTACGAGCAGTACTTC
CDR3aa: CASSTNQGYEQYF
j_gene: TRBJ2-7
d_gene: NA
v_gene: TRBV6-2/TRBV6-3
abundance: NA

CDR3nt: TGTGCCTGGAGTGTTGGCCCGGGGACTGAAGCTTTCTTT
CDR3aa: CAWSVGPGTEAFF
j_gene: TRBJ1-1
d_gene: NA
v_gene: TRBV30
abundance: NA

CDR3nt: TGTGCCAGCTCCGGACGGGGGGGGGTGGATACGCAGTATTTT
CDR3aa: CASSGRGGVDTQYF
j_gene: TRBJ2-3
d_gene: TRBD2
v_gene: TRBV3-1/TRBV3-2
abundance: NA

CDR3nt: TGTGCCAGCAGCTCACCGCCTAGCGGGGACTCCTACAATGAGCAGTTCTTC
CDR3aa: CASSSPPSGDSYNEQFF
j_gene: TRBJ2-1
d_gene: TRBD2
v_gene: TRBV7-3
abundance: NA

CDR3nt: TGTGCCAGTAGTACCCTGGACAGCTCTGGGGCCAACGTCCTGACTTTC
CDR3aa: CASSTLDSSGANVLTF
j_gene: TRBJ2-6
d_gene: NA
v_gene: TRBV19
abundance: NA

CDR3nt: TGTGCCAGCAGTGGGGGGGACACCTTGAACACTGAAGCTTTCTTT
CDR3aa: CASSGGDTLNTEAFF
j_gene: TRBJ1-1
d_gene: NA
v_gene: TRBV27
abundance: NA

CDR3nt: TGTGCCAGCAGCTCAGCGGGGGGGCAAGAGACCCAGTACTTC
CDR3aa: CASSSAGGQETQYF
j_gene: TRBJ2-5
d_gene: TRBD2
v_gene: TRBV11-2
abundance: NA

CDR3nt: TGTGCCAGCAGCGTAGGACAGGGTGGTTCACCCCTCCACTTT
CDR3aa: CASSVGQGGSPLHF
j_gene: TRBJ1-6
d_gene: TRBD1
v_gene: TRBV9
abundance: NA

CDR3nt: TGTGCCACCAGCATTAGGGCGGGGATCAATCAGCCCCAGCATTTT
CDR3aa: CATSIRAGINQPQHF
j_gene: TRBJ1-5
d_gene: NA
v_gene: TRBV15
abundance: once

CDR3nt: TGCGCCAGCCCGAAGGGGGAACATCAGCCCCAGCATTTT
CDR3aa: CASPKGEHQPQHF
j_gene: TRBJ1-5
d_gene: NA
v_gene: TRBV5-1
abundance: NA

CDR3nt: TGTGCCAGCAGACTTCAGGGGGGTGGCTACACCTTC
CDR3aa: CASRLQGGGYTF
j_gene: TRBJ1-2
d_gene: TRBD1
v_gene: TRBV6-5
abundance: NA

CDR3nt: TGTGCCTGGAATTTCGGTAGAGCTAACTATGGCTACACCTTC
CDR3aa: CAWNFGRANYGYTF
j_gene: TRBJ1-2
d_gene: NA
v_gene: TRBV30
abundance: NA

CDR3nt: TGTGCCAGTAATTTGAGGGGGAACTACAATGAGCAGTTCTTC
CDR3aa: CASNLRGNYNEQFF
j_gene: TRBJ2-1
d_gene: NA
v_gene: TRBV19
abundance: NA

CDR3nt: TGTGCCAGCAGTCTGGGACAGGGCTACGAGCAGTACTTC
CDR3aa: CASSLGQGYEQYF
j_gene: TRBJ2-7
d_gene: TRBD1
v_gene: TRBV2
abundance: NA

CDR3nt: TGTGCCAGCAGCTTAGCAGGGGTGACATACAATGAGCAGTTCTTC
CDR3aa: CASSLAGVTYNEQFF
j_gene: TRBJ2-1
d_gene: NA
v_gene: TRBV7-8
abundance: NA

CDR3nt: TGTGCCAGTAGTATAGCGGGCGGGGGGGCCCTCACAGATACGCAGTATTTT
CDR3aa: CASSIAGGGALTDTQYF
j_gene: TRBJ2-3
d_gene: TRBD2
v_gene: TRBV19
abundance: NA

CDR3nt: TGTGCCAGCAGCTCTCAACCGGGACAGGGTGTCGACGAGCAGTACTTC
CDR3aa: CASSSQPGQGVDEQYF
j_gene: TRBJ2-7
d_gene: TRBD1
v_gene: TRBV5-4
abundance: many

CDR3nt: TGCGCCAGCAGCCAACCGGGTCGGACAACGGGCAATCAGCCCCAGCATTTT
CDR3aa: CASSQPGRTTGNQPQHF
j_gene: TRBJ1-5
d_gene: NA
v_gene: TRBV4-1
abundance: NA